Listed below are T cell receptor beta chains from one sample, sequenced in a study of blood T cell repertoires in COVID-19. TCRdb's copy holds only in-frame clones and misses some; the assay was immunoSEQ multiplex PCR. The data show 200,000 to 250,000 clones, about 91% seen once. The sequenced material came from peripheral blood. Receptor source: a woman between 40 and 50 years old with acute or convalescent COVID-19. The CDR3 runs from the conserved cysteine through the conserved F or W. D genes are given only for firm matches. Where a row states a size, it is once, few, many or the class of an expanded clone; other rows omit it.

j_call d_call clone_size cdr3_length v_call cdr3_nt cdr3_aa
TRBJ1-2 TRBD1 NA 15 TRBV5-1 TGCGCCAGCAGCTTGTCGGCCGGGACAGGGGTAGGCTACACCTTC CASSLSAGTGVGYTF
TRBJ1-6 NA NA 17 TRBV21-1 TGTGCCAGCAGACCCCCAGGGGGCGTACGGGTTAATTCACCCCTCCACTTT CASRPPGGVRVNSPLHF
TRBJ2-2 TRBD2 NA 18 TRBV19 TGTGCCAGTGGCCCCAGGGGACTAGCGGGGGGATTGGCCGGGGAGCTGTTTTTT CASGPRGLAGGLAGELFF
TRBJ1-5 TRBD1 NA 16 TRBV10-2 TGCGCCAGCATGGGACAGGGGAAGGGTGGCAATCAGCCCCAGCATTTT CASMGQGKGGNQPQHF
TRBJ2-5 NA NA 13 TRBV7-2 TGTGCCAGCAGCTCGTCCCGGCAAGAGACCCAGTACTTC CASSSSRQETQYF
TRBJ2-1 TRBD1 NA 15 TRBV5-5 TGTGCCAGCATCCCGGGACAGAGACCCTTCGATGAGCAGTTCTTC CASIPGQRPFDEQFF
TRBJ1-5 NA NA 18 TRBV6-1 TGTGCCAGCAGTGAGACGGACAGTCGGGCGGTGAGCAATCAGCCCCAGCATTTT CASSETDSRAVSNQPQHF
TRBJ1-2 TRBD1 NA 14 TRBV6-6 TGTGCCAGCAGTTACTCTCGGGACAGGGGAGGCTACACCTTC CASSYSRDRGGYTF
TRBJ2-1 TRBD1 once 15 TRBV4-2 TGTGCCAGCAGCGCTAGACAGGGCCCCTACAATGAGCAGTTCTTC CASSARQGPYNEQFF
TRBJ1-1 NA NA 13 TRBV2 TGTGCCAGCAGTGATAACGGGAACACTGAAGCTTTCTTT CASSDNGNTEAFF
TRBJ1-2 TRBD1 NA 13 TRBV25-1 TGTGCCAGCAGCAGGGGACAGTACTATGGCTACACCTTC CASSRGQYYGYTF
TRBJ2-6 NA NA 15 TRBV6-6 TGTGCCAGCAGTCTAGACAGCTCTGGGGCCAACGTCCTGACTTTC CASSLDSSGANVLTF
TRBJ1-5 NA NA 12 TRBV21-1 TGTGCCACAGACAGGGTTTTAGGGCCCCAGCATTTT CATDRVLGPQHF
TRBJ1-4 TRBD1 NA 14 TRBV5-1 TGCGCCAGCAGCTGGGGACAGGGGCAAGAAAAACTGTTTTTT CASSWGQGQEKLFF
TRBJ1-3 NA once 18 TRBV14 TGTGCCAGCAGCCCGCTTAGACTAAAGGACAGTACTGGAAACACCATATATTTT CASSPLRLKDSTGNTIYF
TRBJ1-2 NA NA 14 TRBV11-2 TGTGCCAGCAGCCCTTTTTGGGAGGTCTATGGCTACACCTTC CASSPFWEVYGYTF
TRBJ2-1 NA NA 18 TRBV21-1 TGTGCCAGCAGCGGACGGACAGGGGAAGGGAGAGAATACAATGAGCAGTTCTTC CASSGRTGEGREYNEQFF
TRBJ2-1 TRBD2 NA 12 TRBV9 TGTGCCAGCAGCGGATTAGCGGGGACGCAGTTCTTC CASSGLAGTQFF